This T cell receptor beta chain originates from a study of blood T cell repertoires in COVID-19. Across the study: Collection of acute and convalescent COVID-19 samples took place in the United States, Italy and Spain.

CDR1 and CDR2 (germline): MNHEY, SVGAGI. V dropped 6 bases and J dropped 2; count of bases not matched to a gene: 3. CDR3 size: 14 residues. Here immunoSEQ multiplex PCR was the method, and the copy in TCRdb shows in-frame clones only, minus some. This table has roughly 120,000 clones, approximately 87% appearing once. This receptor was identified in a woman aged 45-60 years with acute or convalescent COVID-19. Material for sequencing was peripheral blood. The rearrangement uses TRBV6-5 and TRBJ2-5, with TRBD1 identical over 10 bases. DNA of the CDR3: TGTGCCAGCAGGGACAGGGGGGAGCAAGAGACCCAGTACTTC. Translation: CASRDRGEQETQYF.